Each of the 24 T cell receptor beta chains below was sequenced from the same sample in a study. Each CDR3 protein gets one entry after TCRdb re-called the RT-PCR reads with MiXCR. The repertoire holds more than 550,000 distinct CDR3 sequences, with over 12% as singletons. Sequencing was done on a sample of memory CD4+ T cells from blood. Source of these receptors: a female donor in good health, serving as a healthy control.

This clonotype appeared a few times. The V and J genes are TRBV5-1 and TRBJ1-2, with D hard to call. V lost 4 bases to trimming and J lost 2 bases, with 12 bases between them. This CDR3 comprises 14 residues. Looked up from germline, CDR1 is SGHRS and CDR2 is YFSETQ. The CDR3 coding sequence is TGCGCCAGCAGCATTGAACCGGTGAACTATGGCTACACCTTC. It encodes CASSIEPVNYGYTF.

This clonotype has just a few counts. The chain is built from TRBV24-1 and TRBJ2-5, with 13 nucleotides matching TRBD2. Germline V gene data show CDR1 as KGHDR and CDR2 as SFDVKD. This CDR3 is built from 17 residues. The J segment lost 5 bases and the V segment lost 4 bases, leaving 9 bases of the junction unmatched. In nucleotides, the CDR3 is TGTGCCACCAGTGACCCACTAGCGGGAGGGCCCTGGGAGACCCAGTACTTC. It yields the protein CATSDPLAGGPWETQYF.

This clonotype was recorded at least ten times. V usage is TRBV5-6 and J usage is TRBJ1-2; D is undetermined. V was shortened by 6 bases and J by 0 bases, with 6 bases between the two germline ends. The CDR3 loop spans 12 amino acids. In germline, CDR1 is SGHDT, CDR2 YYEEEE. The CDR3 DNA reads as TGTGCCAGCACCGTCTCTAACTATGGCTACACCTTC. As protein: CASTVSNYGYTF.

Many counts were recorded for this clonotype. The V gene is TRBV20-1, the J gene TRBJ2-1; D may be TRBD1 or TRBD2 (5 bases each). The CDR3 loop spans 14 amino acids. CDR1 is DFQATT, CDR2 SNEGSKA, per germline (reference sequence). Trimming removed 2 bases from V and 2 bases from J, with 10 bases in between. The DNA for the CDR3 is TGCAGTGCTAGAAGGGACGCCACCTACAATGAGCAGTTCTTC. This sequence encodes CSARRDATYNEQFF.

The chain carries TRBV29-1 and TRBJ1-1, with TRBD1 identical over 11 bases. Per the germline V gene, CDR1 is SQVTM and CDR2 is ANQGSEA. Trimming took 8 bases from V and 7 from J; bases not matched to a gene: 12. The CDR3 consists of 14 residues. The DNA for the CDR3 is TGCAGCTACCCCGGGACAGGGGGGGCTAATGAAGCTTTCTTT. Encoded protein: CSYPGTGGANEAFF.

This clonotype was counted between two and nine times. The V and J genes are TRBV20-1 and TRBJ2-3; 10 bases map to TRBD2. Germline CDR1 DFQATT, CDR2 SNEGSKA (reference sequence). This CDR3 has 13 residues. The CDR3 coding sequence is TGCTCTAGCGGGAGTGGAACCCAAGATACGCAGTATTTT. The encoded protein is CSSGSGTQDTQYF.

The chain recombines TRBV28 with TRBJ1-4; tentative D call: TRBD1 (5 bases). The germline CDR1 and CDR2 sequences are MDHEN and SYDVKM. The CDR3 totals 17 residues. Trimming shortened V by 4 bases and J by 0 bases, and 15 bases separated the two germline ends. The CDR3 DNA sequence: TGTGCCAGCAGTTCTATAGGACAACCTGCAACTAATGAAAAACTGTTTTTT. Its protein product is CASSSIGQPATNEKLFF.

The chain recombines TRBV20-1 with TRBJ1-2, with 8 nucleotides matching TRBD1. The CDR3 contains 13 residues. Germline CDR1 DFQATT, CDR2 SNEGSKA (reference sequence). Losses at the gene ends were 5 bases for V and 4 bases for J; bases not matched to a gene: 6. The CDR3 bases are TGCAGTGCTGACAGGGGAGAAGGCTATGGCTACACCTTC. It specifies CSADRGEGYGYTF.

The chain links TRBV2 to TRBJ1-6; D is unresolved. The CDR3 sequence is 14 residues long. V was cut by 5 bases and J by 10 bases, with 15 bases left in between. Per germline, CDR1 SNHLY and CDR2 FYNNEI. In DNA, the CDR3 is TGTGCCAGCAGTTTGACACCGTCGGACTCACCCCTCCACTTT. Its translation: CASSLTPSDSPLHF.

This clonotype showed up just a few times. The chain couples TRBV18 to TRBJ2-7; D remains ambiguous. The CDR3 spans 12 residues. Deletions cut 5 bases from V and 7 bases from J, with 12 bases between. CDR1 and CDR2 (germline): KGHSH, LQKENI. CDR3 coding DNA: TGTGCCAGCTCAGTGGACCAAAGGGAGCAGTACTTC. It yields the protein CASSVDQREQYF.

For this clonotype: This may be a read error: a much more frequent sequence differs by one nucleotide. The rearrangement uses TRBV5-5 and TRBJ1-2; 8 positions match TRBD1. This CDR3 has 14 amino acids. Germline V gives CDR1 SGHKS, CDR2 YYEKEE (reference sequence). The CDR3 here is CASSSLDRAGGYNF. CDR3 coding DNA: TGTGCCAGCAGCTCGTTGGACAGGGCGGGTGGCTACAACTTC.

The gene calls are TRBV11-3 and TRBJ1-1, with 8 bases that match TRBD1. CDR1 and CDR2 from the germline V gene are SGHNT and YENEEA. CDR3 length: 13 residues. The J segment lost 5 bases and the V segment lost 5 bases, leaving 4 bases of the junction unmatched. The CDR3 bases are TGTGCCAGCAGCGAGACAGGGGAAACTGAAGCTTTCTTT. Protein sequence: CASSETGETEAFF. Full variable domain (remainder filled in from reference TRBV11-3 and TRBJ1-1): EAGVVQSPRYKIIEKKQPVAFWCNPISGHNTLYWYLQNLGQGPELLIRYENEEAVDDSQLPKDRFSAERLKGVDSTLKIQPAELGDSAVYLCASSETGETEAFFGQGTRLTVV.

The J gene is TRBJ2-3, the V gene TRBV6-5, with D possibly being TRBD1 or TRBD2 (5 bases each). Germline CDR1 is MNHEY and CDR2 is SVGAGI. Trimming pared 0 bases from V and 2 bases from J, leaving 15 bases between. There are 17 residues in the CDR3. Here the CDR3 reads CASSYSTLEGNTDTQYF. In DNA form, the CDR3 reads TGTGCCAGCAGTTACTCGACTTTAGAGGGGAACACAGATACGCAGTATTTT.

This clonotype was detected ten times or more. The gene calls are TRBV29-1 and TRBJ1-1; D call uncertain. The CDR3 is made up of 12 amino acids. CDR1 SQVTM and CDR2 ANQGSEA come from the germline V gene. The V end lost 4 bases, the J end lost 0 bases, and 6 bases lay between the germline ends. The CDR3 protein is CSVGELNTEAFF. The CDR3 coding sequence is TGCAGCGTTGGGGAATTGAACACTGAAGCTTTCTTT.

The chain carries TRBV18 and TRBJ2-3; 8 bases agree with TRBD2. This CDR3 comprises 16 residues. The J segment lost 3 bases and the V segment lost 3 bases, leaving 8 bases of the junction unmatched. Germline CDR1 and CDR2: KGHSH and LQKENI. DNA of the CDR3: TGTGCCAGCTCACCGCCCGGGATAGCGGGAACAGATACGCAGTATTTT. Translating it yields CASSPPGIAGTDTQYF.

This clonotype was observed a few times. This chain links TRBV28 with TRBJ1-2, with 7 bases aligning to TRBD1. Germline CDR1 MDHEN, CDR2 SYDVKM. The CDR3 has 15 amino acids. J lost 4 bases, V lost 8 bases, and 13 bases had no gene match. The CDR3 loop reads CASSKGTAGGYGYTF. The CDR3 nucleotides read TGTGCCAGCTCTAAAGGGACAGCCGGCGGCTATGGCTACACCTTC.

This clonotype was counted ten times or more. The chain links TRBV7-9 to TRBJ1-5; D gene ambiguous. The V gene's germline CDR1 is SEHNR and CDR2 FQNEAQ (reference sequence). The CDR3 extends over 14 amino acids. V was clipped by 1 base and J by 0 bases, with 4 bases between them. The chain's CDR3 is CASSLEYSNQPQHF. CDR3 bases: TGTGCCAGCAGCTTAGAGTATAGCAATCAGCCCCAGCATTTT. The full variable domain, its missing parts supplied by reference TRBV7-9 and TRBJ1-5, is DTGVSQNPRHKITKRGQNVTFRCDPISEHNRLYWYRQTLGQGPEFLTYFQNEAQLEKSRLLSDRFSAERPKGSFSTLEIQRTEQGDSAMYLCASSLEYSNQPQHFGDGTRLSIL.

This clonotype occurred a few times. The chain uses TRBV24-1 and TRBJ2-1; no reliable D call. V was cut by 2 bases and J by 9 bases, with 7 bases left in between. This CDR3 contains 12 residues. Germline assignment: CDR1 KGHDR and CDR2 SFDVKD. CDR3 sequence (DNA): TGTGCCACCAGTGATTGGGGTAGTGAGCAGTTCTTC. This codes for CATSDWGSEQFF.

The genes are TRBV20-1 and TRBJ1-5; D may be TRBD1 (5 bases). In germline, CDR1 is DFQATT, CDR2 SNEGSKA (reference sequence). CDR3 size: 13 residues. Trimming pared 6 bases from V and 2 bases from J, leaving 11 bases between. The DNA for the CDR3 is TGCAGTGCACACTCCAGGGGCAATCAGCCCCAGCATTTT. Encoded protein: CSAHSRGNQPQHF.

This clonotype was seen once. V usage is TRBV25-1 and J usage is TRBJ1-2; D might be TRBD1 (5 bases). The CDR3 is 13 residues long. CDR1 MGHDK and CDR2 SYGVNS come from the germline V gene. V lost 2 bases and J lost 8, with 12 bases in between. CDR3 loop: CASSEGQGRGYTF. As DNA, the CDR3 is TGTGCCAGCAGTGAAGGTCAGGGCAGAGGCTACACCTTC.

This clonotype was seen a handful of times. This chain links TRBV7-8 with TRBJ1-1, with D uncertain. There are 14 residues in the CDR3. Per the germline V gene, CDR1 is SGHVS and CDR2 is FQNEAQ. The V and J ends lost 5 bases and 2 bases respectively, with 12 bases between them. The chain's CDR3 is CASSRSEANTEAFF. Here the CDR3 DNA reads TGTGCCAGCAGCCGATCGGAGGCCAACACTGAAGCTTTCTTT.

A few counts support this clonotype. J is TRBJ2-7 and V is TRBV12-3 or TRBV12-4, with D possibly being TRBD2 (6 bases). The CDR3 totals 15 residues. V was clipped by 3 bases and J by 2 bases, with 14 bases between them. CDR3 sequence reads: CASSLEGSGTYEQYF. The CDR3 DNA reads as TGTGCCAGCAGTTTGGAGGGGAGCGGTACCTACGAGCAGTACTTC.

This clonotype was observed a handful of times. The chain recombines TRBV7-3 with TRBJ2-7; TRBD1 agrees at 10 bases. The CDR3 runs 16 residues. Germline V gene lookup returns CDR1 SGHTA and CDR2 FQGTGA. V shed 6 bases, J shed 6 bases, and the junction held 14 bases outside the gene matches. The CDR3 DNA is TGTGCCAGCAGTCGGGGGTCCGGGACAGGGGTGGGCGAGCAGTACTTC. Translated, it gives CASSRGSGTGVGEQYF.

This clonotype came up a few times. The chain links TRBV5-1 to TRBJ1-5, with TRBD1 as a possible D gene (5 bases). The CDR3 is 15 residues long. Germline V gene sequence: CDR1 SGHRS, CDR2 YFSETQ. Trimming pared 2 bases from V and 6 bases from J, leaving 15 bases between. DNA for the CDR3: TGCGCCAGCAGCTTAGGCGCAGGGTTTGGTCAGCCCCAGCATTTT. Translated, it gives CASSLGAGFGQPQHF.